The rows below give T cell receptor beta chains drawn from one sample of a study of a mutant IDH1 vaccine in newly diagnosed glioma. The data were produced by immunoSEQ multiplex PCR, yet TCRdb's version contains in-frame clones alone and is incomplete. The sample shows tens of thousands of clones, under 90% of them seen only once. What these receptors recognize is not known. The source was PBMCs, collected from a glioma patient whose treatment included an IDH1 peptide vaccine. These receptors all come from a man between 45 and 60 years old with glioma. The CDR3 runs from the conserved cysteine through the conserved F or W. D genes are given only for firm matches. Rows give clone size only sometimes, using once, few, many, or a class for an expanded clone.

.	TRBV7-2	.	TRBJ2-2	CASSTVGRPNTGELFF	TGTGCCAGCAGCACGGTGGGCAGGCCAAACACCGGGGAGCTGTTTTTT
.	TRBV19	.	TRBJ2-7	CASSRDISYEQYF	TGTGCCAGTAGTAGGGACATCTCCTACGAGCAGTACTTC
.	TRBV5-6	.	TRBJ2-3	CASSSLAGANFLADTQYF	TGTGCCAGCAGCTCATTGGCGGGGGCAAACTTCCTGGCAGATACGCAGTATTTT
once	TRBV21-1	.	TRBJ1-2	CASRGQGRGYTF	TGTGCCAGCAGGGGACAGGGTCGCGGCTACACCTTC
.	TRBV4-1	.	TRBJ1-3	CASSQVDLFSGNTIYF	TGCGCCAGCAGCCAAGTGGACCTATTCTCTGGAAACACCATATATTTT
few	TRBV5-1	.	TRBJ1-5	CASSLSPHQPQHF	TGCGCCAGCAGCTTGAGTCCGCATCAGCCCCAGCATTTT
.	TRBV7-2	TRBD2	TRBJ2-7	CASSLSLPGGSSYEQYF	TGTGCCAGCAGCTTATCTCTACCCGGGGGGAGCTCCTACGAGCAGTACTTC
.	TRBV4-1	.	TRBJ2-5	CASSHSKGRETQYF	TGCGCCAGCAGCCACTCTAAGGGGCGAGAGACCCAGTACTTC
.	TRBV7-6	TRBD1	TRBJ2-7	CASSPRDRGYEQYF	TGTGCCAGCAGCCCACGGGACAGGGGTTACGAGCAGTACTTC
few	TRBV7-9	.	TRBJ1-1	CASSPTVNTEAFF	TGTGCCAGCAGCCCGACAGTGAACACTGAAGCTTTCTTT
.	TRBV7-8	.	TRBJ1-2	CASSYHRESGYTF	TGTGCCAGCAGCTATCACAGGGAAAGCGGCTACACCTTC
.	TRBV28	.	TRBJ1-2	CASSVGQYYGYTF	TGTGCCAGCAGCGTCGGGCAGTACTATGGCTACACCTTC
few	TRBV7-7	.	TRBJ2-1	CASSLGGGVNNEQFF	TGTGCTAGCAGCCTTGGGGGCGGTGTCAACAATGAGCAGTTCTTC
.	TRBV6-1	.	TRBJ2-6	CASSEENSGANVLTF	TGTGCCAGCAGTGAAGAGAACTCTGGGGCCAACGTCCTGACTTTC
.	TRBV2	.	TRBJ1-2	CASRVEGYTF	TGTGCCAGCAGAGTGGAGGGCTACACCTTC
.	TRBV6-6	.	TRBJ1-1	CASSYSGEKDPAFF	TGTGCCAGCAGTTACTCAGGTGAGAAAGATCCGGCTTTCTTT
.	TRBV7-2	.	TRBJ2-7	CASSGGQGVENEQYF	TGTGCCAGCAGCGGGGGGCAGGGGGTAGAAAACGAGCAGTACTTC
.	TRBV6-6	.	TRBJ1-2	CASSLDSFYGYTF	TGTGCCAGCAGTCTGGACAGCTTCTATGGCTACACCTTC
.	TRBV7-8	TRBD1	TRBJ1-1	CASGYRGAEAFF	TGTGCCAGCGGTTACAGGGGCGCTGAAGCTTTCTTT
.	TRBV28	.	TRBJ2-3	CASSRSVTTDTQYF	TGTGCCAGCAGTAGGTCCGTCACCACAGATACGCAGTATTTT
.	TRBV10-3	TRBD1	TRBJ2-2	CAISGQGFTGELFF	TGTGCCATCAGCGGACAGGGATTCACCGGGGAGCTGTTTTTT
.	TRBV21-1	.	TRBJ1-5	CASRSKDRGRWQPQHF	TGTGCCAGCAGGTCTAAAGACAGGGGGCGTTGGCAGCCCCAGCATTTT
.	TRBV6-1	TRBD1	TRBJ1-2	CASSARDRGSSGYTF	TGTGCCAGCAGTGCGAGGGACAGGGGATCAAGTGGCTACACCTTC
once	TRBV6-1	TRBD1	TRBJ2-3	CASRETGGTDTQYF	TGTGCCAGCAGAGAGACAGGGGGCACAGATACGCAGTATTTT
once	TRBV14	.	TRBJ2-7	CASSQVAGTRPEQYF	TGTGCCAGCAGCCAAGTCGCCGGGACACGACCCGAGCAGTACTTC
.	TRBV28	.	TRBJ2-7	CASTVRGEQYF	TGTGCCAGCACAGTGAGAGGCGAGCAGTACTTC
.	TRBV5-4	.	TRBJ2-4	CASSSREKKNIQYF	TGTGCCAGCAGCTCCCGGGAGAAGAAAAACATTCAGTACTTC
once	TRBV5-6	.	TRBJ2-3	CASTNWGGSTDTQYF	TGTGCCAGCACCAACTGGGGCGGTAGCACAGATACGCAGTATTTT
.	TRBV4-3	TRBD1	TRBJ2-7	CASSQVLSGQGYEQYF	TGCGCCAGCAGCCAAGTTTTATCGGGACAGGGATACGAGCAGTACTTC
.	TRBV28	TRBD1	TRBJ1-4	CASSMGGQSGEKLFF	TGTGCCAGCAGTATGGGGGGACAGTCGGGTGAAAAACTGTTTTTT
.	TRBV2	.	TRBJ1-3	CASSGLTRDGNTIYF	TGTGCCAGCAGTGGACTTACACGTGACGGAAACACCATATATTTT
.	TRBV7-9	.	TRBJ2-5	CASGARETQYF	TGTGCCAGCGGGGCCAGGGAGACCCAGTACTTC
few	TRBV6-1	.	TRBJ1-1	CASSVEVIRAFF	TGTGCCAGCAGTGTCGAGGTAATCCGGGCTTTCTTT
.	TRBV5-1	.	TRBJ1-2	CASSLNLRQNTKSYGYTF	TGCGCCAGCAGCTTGAACCTCCGACAGAACACGAAGTCCTATGGCTACACCTTC
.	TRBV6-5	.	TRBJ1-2	CASAGTRLYGYTF	TGTGCCAGCGCCGGGACTCGGCTATATGGCTACACCTTC
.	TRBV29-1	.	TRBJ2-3	CSVRPRLGDTQYF	TGCAGCGTCCGACCCCGCCTTGGGGATACGCAGTATTTT
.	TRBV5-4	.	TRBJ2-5	CASSFQQIQETQYF	TGTGCCAGCAGCTTCCAACAGATCCAAGAGACCCAGTACTTC
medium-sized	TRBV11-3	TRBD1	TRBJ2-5	CASSPRDSGVQETQYF	TGTGCCAGCAGCCCCCGGGACAGTGGTGTACAAGAGACCCAGTACTTC
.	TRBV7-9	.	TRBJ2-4	CASSSSGLNIQYF	TGTGCCAGCAGCTCCAGCGGTTTGAACATTCAGTACTTC
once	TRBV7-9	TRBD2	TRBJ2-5	CASIGGGVETQYF	TGTGCCAGCATCGGGGGGGGCGTCGAGACCCAGTACTTC